Listed here are 13 T cell receptor beta chains from one sample, sequenced in a study of T cell responses to AZD1222 COVID-19 vaccine. TCRdb's copy holds only in-frame clones and misses some; the assay was immunoSEQ multiplex PCR. The sample consists of some 150,000 clones, roughly 88% of them appearing once. The sample here was peripheral blood, taken on day 0 of MenACWY control vaccination. These receptors were collected from an adult in good health.

Only one count was recorded for this clone. The V call is TRBV7-6, the J call TRBJ1-6; D remains ambiguous. The CDR3 sequence is 16 residues long. From germline, CDR1 is SGHVS and CDR2 FNYEAQ. The V end lost 1 base, the J end lost 8 bases, and 15 bases lay between the germline ends. The CDR3 sequence is CASSLGLSSQDSPLHF. The CDR3 DNA sequence: TGTGCCAGCAGCTTAGGCCTCTCCTCCCAGGATTCACCCCTCCACTTT. The full variable domain, in which reference TRBV7-6 and TRBJ1-6 provide the parts outside the CDR3, is GAGVSQSPRYKVTKRGQDVALRCDPISGHVSLYWYRQALGQGPEFLTYFNYEAQQDKSGLPNDRFSAERPEGSISTLTIQRTEQRDSAMYRCASSLGLSSQDSPLHFGNGTRLTVT.

This chain joins TRBV24-1 and TRBJ1-2; a weak D match, TRBD1 (5 bases). CDR1 and CDR2 from the germline V gene are KGHDR and SFDVKD. V was shortened by 3 bases and J by 14 bases, with 15 bases between the two germline ends. This CDR3 has 12 residues. The CDR3 region is CATSDVEGRGTF. The CDR3 DNA is TGTGCCACCAGTGATGTGGAGGGGCGGGGAACCTTC.

The rearrangement uses TRBV12-3 or TRBV12-4 and TRBJ2-3; D is undetermined. V was shortened by 3 bases and J by 1 base, with 2 bases between the two germline ends. The length of the CDR3 is 12 residues. The CDR3 loop is CASSFRTDTQYF. CDR3 in DNA: TGTGCCAGCAGTTTTCGCACAGATACGCAGTATTTT.

The V call is TRBV18, the J call TRBJ2-7; D call uncertain. Trimming removed 3 bases from V and 3 bases from J, with 6 bases in between. This CDR3 comprises 12 residues. Germline V gene data show CDR1 as KGHSH and CDR2 as LQKENI. This chain's CDR3 is CASSPRIYEQYF. In DNA, the CDR3 is TGTGCCAGCTCACCTAGGATCTACGAGCAGTACTTC.

V gene TRBV29-1 combines with J gene TRBJ1-2; D is perhaps TRBD1 (6 bases). V gave up 0 bases and J gave up 8 bases, with 13 bases separating them. The germline V gene encodes CDR1 SQVTM and CDR2 ANQGSEA. CDR3 length: 13 amino acids. The CDR3 nucleotides read TGCAGCGTTGAAGACCCAGGGGTACGGGGCTACACCTTC. This translates into CSVEDPGVRGYTF. Filled out from reference TRBV29-1 and TRBJ1-2, the complete variable domain reads SAVISQKPSRDICQRGTSLTIQCQVDSQVTMMFWYRQQPGQSLTLIATANQGSEATYESGFVIDKFPISRPNLTFSTLTVSNMSPEDSSIYLCSVEDPGVRGYTFGSGTRLTVV.

The rearrangement joins TRBV11-1 to TRBJ1-3; D ambiguous. Germline-derived CDR1 and CDR2 are SGHAT and FQDESV (reference sequence). This CDR3 contains 15 residues. Trimming removed 5 bases from V and 4 bases from J, with 15 bases in between. The DNA for the CDR3 is TGTGCCAGCAGCCTCGAAGGCAGACCGGGAAACACCATATATTTT. This encodes CASSLEGRPGNTIYF.

The V gene is TRBV7-9, the J gene TRBJ1-1, with TRBD1 as a possible D gene (6 bases). Germline CDR1 is SEHNR and CDR2 is FQNEAQ (reference sequence). V was clipped by 5 bases and J by 5 bases, with 18 bases between them. The length of the CDR3 is 15 residues. The CDR3 loop reads CASSTGQMSGTEAFF. The CDR3 nucleotides read TGTGCCAGCAGCACCGGACAGATGAGTGGAACTGAAGCTTTCTTT.

V and J are TRBV5-1 and TRBJ2-3; a possible D gene is TRBD2 (5 bases). Trimming shortened V by 5 bases and J by 0 bases, and 13 bases separated the two germline ends. CDR3 length: 15 amino acids. Germline V gene lookup returns CDR1 SGHRS and CDR2 YFSETQ. The CDR3 loop is CASSYNGISTDTQYF. DNA for the CDR3: TGCGCCAGCAGTTATAACGGGATAAGCACAGATACGCAGTATTTT.

V usage is TRBV6-6 and J usage is TRBJ1-1; TRBD1 is a possible D gene (6 bases). The CDR3 loop spans 13 amino acids. V was cut by 6 bases and J by 6 bases, with 14 bases left in between. Germline loops: CDR1 MNHNY, CDR2 SVGAGI (reference sequence). This chain's CDR3 is CASREQGRPEAFF. In DNA, the CDR3 is TGTGCCAGCAGGGAACAGGGAAGGCCTGAAGCTTTCTTT.

This clone is a singleton in its sample. The rearrangement uses TRBV7-9 and TRBJ1-2; 7 bases fit TRBD1. J was trimmed by 7 bases and V by 4 bases; bases with no gene match: 12. This CDR3 spans 15 amino acids. Germline lookup yields CDR1 SEHNR and CDR2 FQNEAQ (reference sequence). For the CDR3, the DNA is TGTGCCAGCAGCTCCCCGGGAACAGGGGTGGGTGGCTACACCTTC. It encodes CASSSPGTGVGGYTF.

This chain uses TRBV23-1 with TRBJ1-1; maybe TRBD1 (6 bases). Being an ORF, TRBV23-1 has a function that is uncertain. The CDR3 consists of 16 residues. Trimming shortened V by 7 bases and J by 1 base, and 19 bases separated the two germline ends. The DNA for the CDR3 is TGCGCCAGCACGGGGGACCTGGGACACAGGAACACTGAAGCTTTCTTT. Its translation is CASTGDLGHRNTEAFF.

The V gene is TRBV5-1, the J gene TRBJ2-5, with D perhaps TRBD2 (6 bases). The CDR3 contains 14 residues. Trimming removed 5 bases from V and 5 bases from J, with 16 bases in between. From germline, CDR1 is SGHRS and CDR2 YFSETQ. The chain's CDR3 is CASSGPEGAETQYF. DNA of the CDR3: TGCGCCAGCAGTGGCCCGGAGGGCGCGGAGACCCAGTACTTC.

The genes are TRBV19 and TRBJ2-1; possibly TRBD1 for D (6 bases). The CDR3 sequence is 12 residues long. Trimming cost V 5 bases and J 10 bases, with 12 bases left between them. The germline V gene has CDR1 LNHDA and CDR2 SQIVND (reference sequence). The CDR3 DNA reads TGTGCCAGTAGTCTCAAAGACAGGGAGCAGTTCTTC. It yields the protein CASSLKDREQFF.